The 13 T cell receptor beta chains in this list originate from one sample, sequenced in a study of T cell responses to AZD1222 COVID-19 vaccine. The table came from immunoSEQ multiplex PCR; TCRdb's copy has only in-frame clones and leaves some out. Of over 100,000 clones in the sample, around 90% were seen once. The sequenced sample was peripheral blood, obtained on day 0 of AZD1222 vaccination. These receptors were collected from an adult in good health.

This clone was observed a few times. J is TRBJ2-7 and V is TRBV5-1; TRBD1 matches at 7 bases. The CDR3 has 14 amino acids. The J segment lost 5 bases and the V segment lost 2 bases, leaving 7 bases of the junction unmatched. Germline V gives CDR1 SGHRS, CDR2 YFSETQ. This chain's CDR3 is CASSLRDRGDEQYF. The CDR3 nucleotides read TGCGCCAGCAGCTTAAGGGACAGAGGCGACGAGCAGTACTTC.

CDR3 amino acids: CASRIQGFSYNEQFF. The CDR3 DNA follows: TGTGCCAGCAGAATACAGGGTTTTTCCTACAATGAGCAGTTCTTC. This sequence joins TRBV7-9 and TRBJ2-1; possibly TRBD1 for D (6 bases). Germline-derived CDR1 and CDR2 are SEHNR and FQNEAQ (reference sequence). Trimming left V 6 bases short and J 1 base short, with 13 bases between. The CDR3 is 15 amino acids.

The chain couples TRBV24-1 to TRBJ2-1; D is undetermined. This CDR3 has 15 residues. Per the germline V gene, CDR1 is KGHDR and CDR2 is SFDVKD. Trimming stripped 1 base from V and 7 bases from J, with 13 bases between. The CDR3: CATSDFRPPVNEQFF. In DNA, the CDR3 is TGTGCCACCAGTGATTTCCGCCCCCCCGTAAATGAGCAGTTCTTC.

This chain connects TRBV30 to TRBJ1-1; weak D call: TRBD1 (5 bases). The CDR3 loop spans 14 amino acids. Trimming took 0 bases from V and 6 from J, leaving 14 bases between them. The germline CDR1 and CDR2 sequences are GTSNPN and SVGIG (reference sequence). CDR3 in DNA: TGTGCCTGGAGTGTATGGGTGGGGGTCGCTGAAGCTTTCTTT. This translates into CAWSVWVGVAEAFF.

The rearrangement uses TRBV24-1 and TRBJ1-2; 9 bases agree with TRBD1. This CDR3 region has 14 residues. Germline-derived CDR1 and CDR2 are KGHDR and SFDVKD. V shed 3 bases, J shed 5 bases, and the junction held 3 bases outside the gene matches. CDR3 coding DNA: TGTGCCACCAGTGATGCCGGGACAGGGTATGGCTACACCTTC. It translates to CATSDAGTGYGYTF.

As DNA, the CDR3 is TGTGCCAGCAGTTTAGGGTACAGGGAGGACTATGGCTACACCTTC. Protein product: CASSLGYREDYGYTF. V and J are TRBV27 and TRBJ1-2; D may be TRBD1 (6 bases). V was shortened by 2 bases and J by 3 bases, with 13 bases between the two germline ends. The CDR3 runs 15 residues. CDR1 is MNHEY, CDR2 SMNVEV, per germline (reference sequence).

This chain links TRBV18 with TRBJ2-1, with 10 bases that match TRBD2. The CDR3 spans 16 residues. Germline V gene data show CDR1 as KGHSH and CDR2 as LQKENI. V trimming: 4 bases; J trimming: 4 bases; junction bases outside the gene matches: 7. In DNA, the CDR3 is TGTGCCAGCTCACGGAGCGGGGGGGCCGGGTACAATGAGCAGTTCTTC. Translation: CASSRSGGAGYNEQFF.

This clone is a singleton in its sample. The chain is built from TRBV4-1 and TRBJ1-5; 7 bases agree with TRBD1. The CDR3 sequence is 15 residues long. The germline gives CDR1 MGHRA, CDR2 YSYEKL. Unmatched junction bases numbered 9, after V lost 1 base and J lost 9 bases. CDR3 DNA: TGCGCCAGCAGCCAAGGATGGACAGGTCCAGGGCCCCAGCATTTT. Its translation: CASSQGWTGPGPQHF.

The CDR3 here is CSVEIGQGYGYTF. CDR3 in DNA: TGCAGCGTTGAAATCGGACAGGGGTATGGCTACACCTTC. The genes are TRBV29-1 and TRBJ1-2, with 9 bases fitting TRBD1. J was trimmed by 5 bases and V by 2 bases; bases with no gene match: 3. Germline V gene data show CDR1 as SQVTM and CDR2 as ANQGSEA. This CDR3 comprises 13 residues. The full variable domain, completed using reference TRBV29-1 and TRBJ1-2, is SAVISQKPSRDICQRGTSLTIQCQVDSQVTMMFWYRQQPGQSLTLIATANQGSEATYESGFVIDKFPISRPNLTFSTLTVSNMSPEDSSIYLCSVEIGQGYGYTFGSGTRLTVV.

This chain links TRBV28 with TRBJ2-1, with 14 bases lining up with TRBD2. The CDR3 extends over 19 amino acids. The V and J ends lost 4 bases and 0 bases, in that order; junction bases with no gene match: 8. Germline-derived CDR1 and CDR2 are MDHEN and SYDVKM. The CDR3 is CASSSQGLAGAGSYNEQFF. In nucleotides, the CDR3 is TGTGCCAGCAGTTCCCAGGGACTAGCGGGAGCCGGCTCCTACAATGAGCAGTTCTTC.

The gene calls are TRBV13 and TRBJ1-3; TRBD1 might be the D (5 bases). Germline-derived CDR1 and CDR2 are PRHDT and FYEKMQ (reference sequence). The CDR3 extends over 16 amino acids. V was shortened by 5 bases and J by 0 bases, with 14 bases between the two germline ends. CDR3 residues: CASSPASGGSGNTIYF. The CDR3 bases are TGTGCCAGCAGCCCCGCAAGCGGGGGCTCTGGAAACACCATATATTTT. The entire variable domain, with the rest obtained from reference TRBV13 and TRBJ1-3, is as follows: AAGVIQSPRHLIKEKRETATLKCYPIPRHDTVYWYQQGPGQDPQFLISFYEKMQSDKGSIPDRFSAQQFSDYHSELNMSSLELGDSALYFCASSPASGGSGNTIYFGEGSWLTVV.

The DNA of the CDR3 is TGTGCCAGCAGTGAAATTTGGGGAAGGGACACTGAAGCTTTCTTT. This gives the protein CASSEIWGRDTEAFF. The chain couples TRBV2 to TRBJ1-1, with D uncertain. The CDR3 loop spans 15 amino acids. The V and J ends lost 2 bases and 3 bases respectively, with 13 bases between them. The V gene's germline CDR1 is SNHLY and CDR2 FYNNEI. The whole variable domain, remainder taken from reference TRBV2 and TRBJ1-1, is EPEVTQTPSHQVTQMGQEVILRCVPISNHLYFYWYRQILGQKVEFLVSFYNNEISEKSEIFDDQFSVERPDGSNFTLKIRSTKLEDSAMYFCASSEIWGRDTEAFFGQGTRLTVV.

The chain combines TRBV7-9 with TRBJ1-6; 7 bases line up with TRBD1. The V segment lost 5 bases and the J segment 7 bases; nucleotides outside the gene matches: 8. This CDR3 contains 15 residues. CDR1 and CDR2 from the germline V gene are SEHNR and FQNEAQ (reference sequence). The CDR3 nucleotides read TGTGCCAGCAGCGCAAGACAGGGAGAGAATTCACCCCTCCACTTT. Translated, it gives CASSARQGENSPLHF.